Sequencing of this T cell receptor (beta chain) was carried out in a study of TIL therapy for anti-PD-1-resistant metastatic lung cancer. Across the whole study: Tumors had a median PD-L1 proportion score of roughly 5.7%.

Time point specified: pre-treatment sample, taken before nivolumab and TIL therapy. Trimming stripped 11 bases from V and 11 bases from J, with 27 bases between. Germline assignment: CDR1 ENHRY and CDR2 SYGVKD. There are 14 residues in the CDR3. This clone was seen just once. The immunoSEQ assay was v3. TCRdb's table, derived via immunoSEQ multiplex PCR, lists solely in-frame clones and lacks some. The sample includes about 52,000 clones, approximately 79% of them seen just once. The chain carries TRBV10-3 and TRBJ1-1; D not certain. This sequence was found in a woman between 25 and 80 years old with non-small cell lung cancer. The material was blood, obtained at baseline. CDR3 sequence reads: CAHSSGQARLRAFF. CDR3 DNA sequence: TGTGCCCACAGTAGTGGGCAGGCCCGACTACGGGCTTTCTTT.